This TCR beta chain was captured in a study of T cell responses to AZD1222 COVID-19 vaccine. Repertoires were generated with immunoSEQ multiplex PCR, while TCRdb's copy carries only in-frame clones and drops some. The sample yields about 180,000 clones, 88% seen once. Germline assignment: CDR1 SGHTA and CDR2 FQGNSA. The V and J ends lost 10 bases and 4 bases respectively, with 16 bases between them. This CDR3 region has 14 residues. This clonotype originated in an adult who received the AZD1222 COVID-19 vaccine. Specimen: peripheral blood, collected 28 days after the second AZD1222 dose. The chain couples TRBV7-2 to TRBJ2-2; no clear D. The chain's CDR3 is CATARTGSTGELFF. The CDR3 DNA sequence: TGTGCCACCGCGAGGACGGGTAGCACCGGGGAGCTGTTTTTT.